This T cell receptor (beta chain) was captured by sequencing in a study of T cell repertoires in cytomegalovirus infection (dated by TCRdb to the late 2010s). Describing the broader study: The HLA type of each donor mattered for the analysis, because public TCR beta signatures pointed to carriage of CMV infection along with the matching HLA type.

Sequencing was performed on an Illumina HiSeq 1500. Clones were called with MiXCR by TCRdb after fastp trimmed the public reads at Q25, and only in-frame beta chains were retained. Rows matching on CDR3 protein sequence are summarized as one entry with the most common DNA and genes. The sample has 560,000 or so distinct CDR3 sequences on record, more than 15% of them singletons. The top ten clonotypes cover roughly a quarter of the sample. What the work shows at the level of the full study, not this receptor alone: In both this cohort and an independent approximately 400-donor cohort, the cumulative frequency of public TCR beta family members distinguished carriers of CMV infection plus the relevant HLA type. The ex vivo response was dominated by HLA-C-restricted CMV-specific TCR beta clonotypes, and the single most frequent clonotype in two of eight donors was supplied by these HLA-C-restricted clonotypes.

Including the terminal cysteine and phenylalanine, the CDR3 comprises 16 residues. The only DNA kept is the CDR3, 48 bases in frame from the first base. On this clonotype: This clone's antigen is unknown. At one boundary the junction diverges from the germline segment, which might be a read error.

The clonotype comes from a human donor in good health (CMV status not recorded). Some clones in this sample may be carry-over from other donors' samples. The specimen was CD8+ T cells from PBMCs. Here the chain combines TRBV7-1 and TRBJ2-1; perhaps TRBD2 is the D gene, with 6 bases matching. TRBV7-1 is an open reading frame, and its role is uncertain. CDR3 region: CASRPAGGDLYNEQCF. The DNA sequence is as follows: TGTGCCAGCAGGCCAGCCGGGGGAGACCTCTACAATGAGCAGTGCTTC.